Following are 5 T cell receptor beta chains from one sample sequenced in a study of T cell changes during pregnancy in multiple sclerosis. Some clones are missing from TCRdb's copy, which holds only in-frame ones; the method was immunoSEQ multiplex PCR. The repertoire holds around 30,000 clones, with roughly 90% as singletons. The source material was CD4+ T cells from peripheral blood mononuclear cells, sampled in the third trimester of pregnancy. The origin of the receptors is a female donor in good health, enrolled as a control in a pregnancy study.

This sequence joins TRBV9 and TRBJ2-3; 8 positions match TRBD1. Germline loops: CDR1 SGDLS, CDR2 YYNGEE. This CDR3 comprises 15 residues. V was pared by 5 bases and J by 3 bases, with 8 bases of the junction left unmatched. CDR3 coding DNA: TGTGCCAGCAGGGTCACCGGGACAGGTACAGATACGCAGTATTTT. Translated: CASRVTGTGTDTQYF.

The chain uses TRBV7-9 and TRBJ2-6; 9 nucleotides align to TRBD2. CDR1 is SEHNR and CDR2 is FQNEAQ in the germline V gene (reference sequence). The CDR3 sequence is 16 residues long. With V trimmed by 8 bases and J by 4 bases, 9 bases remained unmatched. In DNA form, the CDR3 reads TGTGCCAGCGGCTCTAGCGGGGAGGGCGGGGCCAACGTCCTGACTTTC. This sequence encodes CASGSSGEGGANVLTF. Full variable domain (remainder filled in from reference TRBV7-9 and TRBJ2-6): DTGVSQNPRHKITKRGQNVTFRCDPISEHNRLYWYRQTLGQGPEFLTYFQNEAQLEKSRLLSDRFSAERPKGSFSTLEIQRTEQGDSAMYLCASGSSGEGGANVLTFGAGSRLTVL.

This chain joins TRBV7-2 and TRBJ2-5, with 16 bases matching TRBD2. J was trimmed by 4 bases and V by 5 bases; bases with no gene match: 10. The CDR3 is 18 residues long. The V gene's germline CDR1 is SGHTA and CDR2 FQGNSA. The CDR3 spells CASSRGLAGGPTGETQYF. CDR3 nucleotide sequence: TGTGCCAGCAGCCGGGGACTAGCGGGAGGGCCTACAGGAGAGACCCAGTACTTC.

The chain's CDR3 is CASSSRIRDRGLAGNTIYF. The CDR3 DNA follows: TGTGCCAGCAGCTCACGTATTCGGGACAGGGGACTGGCTGGAAACACCATATATTTT. The chain recombines TRBV11-3 with TRBJ1-3, with 10 bases fitting TRBD1. The CDR3 contains 19 residues. Germline-derived CDR1 and CDR2 are SGHNT and YENEEA. V lost 4 bases, J lost 2 bases, and 14 bases stayed unmatched.

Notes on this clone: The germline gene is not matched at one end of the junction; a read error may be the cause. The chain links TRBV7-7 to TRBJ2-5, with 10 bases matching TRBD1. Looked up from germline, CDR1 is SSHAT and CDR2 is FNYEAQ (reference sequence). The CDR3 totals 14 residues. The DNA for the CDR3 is TGTGCTAGCAGCCGGGACAGGGGTTCGGAGACCCAGTACTTC. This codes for CASSRDRGSETQYF. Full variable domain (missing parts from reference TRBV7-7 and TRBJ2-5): GAGVSQSPRYKVTKRGQDVTLRCDPISSHATLYWYQQALGQGPEFLTYFNYEAQPDKSGLPSDRFSAERPEGSISTLTIQRTEQRDSAMYRCASSRDRGSETQYFGPGTRLLVL.